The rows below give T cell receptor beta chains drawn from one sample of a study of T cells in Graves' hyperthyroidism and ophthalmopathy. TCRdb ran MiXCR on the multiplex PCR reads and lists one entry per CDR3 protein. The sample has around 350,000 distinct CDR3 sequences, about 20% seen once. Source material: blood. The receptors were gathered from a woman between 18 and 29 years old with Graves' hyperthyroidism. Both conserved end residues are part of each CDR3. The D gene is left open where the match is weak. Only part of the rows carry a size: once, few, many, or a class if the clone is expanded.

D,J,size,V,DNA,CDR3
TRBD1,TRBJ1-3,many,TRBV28,TGTGCCAGCAGGACAGGGACGGGAAACACCATATATTTT,CASRTGTGNTIYF
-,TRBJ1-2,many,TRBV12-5,TGTGCTAGTGGCTCCGACCGCTACGGGGCAGCGAACTATGGCTACACCTTC,CASGSDRYGAANYGYTF
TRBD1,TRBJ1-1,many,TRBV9,TGTGCCAGCAGCGCCTCGACAGGGGCTAACCGAGACCCTAGGGCTGAAGCTTTCTTT,CASSASTGANRDPRAEAFF
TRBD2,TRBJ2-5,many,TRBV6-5,TGTGCCAGCAGTATCGAGAGCGGGGGGGCCAAAGAGACCCAGTACTTC,CASSIESGGAKETQYF
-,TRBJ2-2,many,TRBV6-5,TGTGCCAGCAGTTACTTGGACGTCGCGAACACCGGGGAGCTGTTTTTT,CASSYLDVANTGELFF
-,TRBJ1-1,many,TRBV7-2,TGTGCCAGCACCAGCGGGGCGGGTTACACTGAAGCTTTCTTT,CASTSGAGYTEAFF
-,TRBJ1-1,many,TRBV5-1,TGCGCCAGCAGCTTGGATACAGTGAACACTGAAGCTTTCTTT,CASSLDTVNTEAFF
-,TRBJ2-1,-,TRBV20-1,TGCAGTGCCCCCACCTCAACTCCCAATGCCAATGAGCAGTTCTTC,CSAPTSTPNANEQFF
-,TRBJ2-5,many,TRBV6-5,TGTGCCAGCAGTTACGGGACGGCGAGGGAGACCCAGTACTTC,CASSYGTARETQYF
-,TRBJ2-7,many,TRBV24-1,TGTGCCACCAGTGGGGTGGGCTACGAGCAGTACTTC,CATSGVGYEQYF
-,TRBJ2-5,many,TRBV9,TGTGCCAGCAGCGTAGCTACGACTTCCCAAGAGACCCAGTACTTC,CASSVATTSQETQYF
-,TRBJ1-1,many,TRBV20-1,TGCCTTGCTAGAGAGGGAGGCGACACTGAAGCTTTCTTT,CLAREGGDTEAFF
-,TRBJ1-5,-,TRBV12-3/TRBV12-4,TGTGCCAGCAGGGGGACACCCAGCAATCAGCCCCAGCATTTT,CASRGTPSNQPQHF
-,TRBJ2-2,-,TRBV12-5,TGTGCTAGTGGTTTGGTCCCGAACACCGGGGAGCTGTTTTTT,CASGLVPNTGELFF
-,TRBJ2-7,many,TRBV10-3,TGTGCCATCAGTGTGGGGCGGAACACCTACGAGCAGTACTTC,CAISVGRNTYEQYF
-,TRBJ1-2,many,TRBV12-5,TGTGCTAGTGGTCAACAGACAGACTATGGCTACACCTTC,CASGQQTDYGYTF
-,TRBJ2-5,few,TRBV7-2,TGTGCCAGCAGCTTAGGGGGGAATGGAGAGACCCAGTACTTC,CASSLGGNGETQYF
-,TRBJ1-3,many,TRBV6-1,TGTGCCAGCAGCCGGGACGTAGTCCTCTCTGGAAACACCATATATTTT,CASSRDVVLSGNTIYF